The clone carrying this TCR beta chain was picked up one time. Libraries were prepared by immunoSEQ multiplex PCR; TCRdb keeps only in-frame clonotypes and omits some of them. The table lists some 150,000 clones, approximately 78% of them singletons. This sample is part of a study of T cell responses to AZD1222 COVID-19 vaccine. Germline lookup yields CDR1 ENHRY and CDR2 SYGVKD. Trimming removed 2 bases from V and 2 bases from J, with 10 bases in between. This CDR3 comprises 14 residues. The material was peripheral blood, obtained on day 0 of MenACWY control vaccination. J is TRBJ2-7 and V is TRBV10-3; D unclear. The sequence was collected from an adult in good health. The CDR3 DNA reads as TGTGCCATCAGTGAGCTGGTCGTTCCCTACGAGCAGTACTTC. As protein: CAISELVVPYEQYF.